Presented here are 6 T cell receptor beta chains from one specimen sequenced in a study of immune heterogeneity within non-small cell lung tumors. Each sample used approximately 0.55 ug of genomic DNA from bulk tumor tissue. During surgery, several far-apart biopsies were obtained from every primary tumor. Patients underwent curative surgery for untreated, newly diagnosed non-small cell lung cancer. Amplification of the TCR beta CDR3 was achieved through multiplex PCR with 32 V and 13 J primers. A single record per CDR3 protein comes from TCRdb applying MiXCR to the multiplex PCR reads. Among approximately 4,200 distinct CDR3 sequences listed, around 25% were seen once. Source material: lung tumor tissue. Receptors originate from a man aged 60 to 75 with non-small cell lung cancer.

By sample fraction, this clonotype is medium-sized (0.01 to 0.1%). The chain uses TRBV19 and TRBJ2-3; possible D gene TRBD2, 5 bases. V was trimmed by 3 bases and J by 2 bases, leaving 27 bases between them. The CDR3 runs to 20 residues. CDR1 and CDR2 from the germline V gene are LNHDA and SQIVND (reference sequence). The CDR3 protein is CASSIFYRAEGAVITDTQYF. CDR3 nucleotides: TGTGCCAGTAGTATTTTCTATAGGGCTGAGGGAGCTGTTATCACAGATACGCAGTATTTT. Variable domain in full (rest from reference TRBV19 and TRBJ2-3): DGGITQSPKYLFRKEGQNVTLSCEQNLNHDAMYWYRQDPGQGLRLIYYSQIVNDFQKGDIAEGYSVSREKKESFPLTVTSAQKNPTAFYLCASSIFYRAEGAVITDTQYFGPGTRLTVL.

Notes on this clonotype: The CDR3 does not close with the conserved phenylalanine or tryptophan, likely indicating a read error. The DNA is left out, because the CDR3 cannot be placed on it with certainty; the CDR3 is given as TCRdb lists it. The chain carries TRBV20-1 and TRBJ2-3; the DNA was not used to check the table's D call, TRBD2. Both ends counted, the CDR3 spans 16 residues. Germline CDR1 DFQATT, CDR2 SNEGSKA (reference sequence). This CDR3 is CSAGLAGGSYEQYFGP.

This clonotype came up a few times. CDR3 loop: CASSFRLAENNEQFF. CDR3 in DNA: TGTGCCAGCAGCTTCCGACTAGCGGAAAACAATGAGCAGTTCTTC. This rearrangement joins TRBV11-1 to TRBJ2-1; 9 bases agree with TRBD2. The trim removed 3 bases at V and 5 bases at J, leaving 5 bases unmatched. The CDR3 has 15 amino acids. CDR1 is SGHAT, CDR2 FQDESV, per germline (reference sequence).

This clonotype is termed medium-sized. This sequence joins TRBV19 and TRBJ2-7; TRBD1 agrees at 8 bases. Germline V gene data show CDR1 as LNHDA and CDR2 as SQIVND (reference sequence). Trimming cost V 4 bases and J 2 bases; bases outside gene matches: 10. The CDR3 runs to 16 residues. This CDR3 reads CASSSQGAAGTYEQYF. The CDR3, as DNA: TGTGCCAGTAGTAGCCAGGGGGCTGCAGGAACCTACGAGCAGTACTTC.

This clonotype is medium-sized (0.01 to 0.1%) in the sample. This chain uses TRBV28 with TRBJ2-7; the match to TRBD2 covers 9 bases. The CDR3 totals 15 residues. V shed 2 bases and J 2 bases; nucleotides not matched to a gene: 4. Per germline, CDR1 MDHEN and CDR2 SYDVKM. CDR3 sequence: CASSLVGLAAYEQYF. For the CDR3, the DNA is TGTGCCAGCAGTTTAGTGGGACTAGCTGCCTACGAGCAGTACTTC.

By frequency in the sample, this clonotype is medium-sized. The chain recombines TRBV6-1 with TRBJ2-2; 10 nucleotides align to TRBD2. V dropped 6 bases and J dropped 6; count of bases not matched to a gene: 13. The CDR3 length is 17 residues. The V gene's germline CDR1 is MNHNS and CDR2 SASEGT. The CDR3 spells CASRRALAGVLAGELFF. The CDR3 region has the DNA TGTGCCAGCAGAAGGGCTCTAGCGGGAGTTCTGGCCGGGGAGCTGTTTTTT.